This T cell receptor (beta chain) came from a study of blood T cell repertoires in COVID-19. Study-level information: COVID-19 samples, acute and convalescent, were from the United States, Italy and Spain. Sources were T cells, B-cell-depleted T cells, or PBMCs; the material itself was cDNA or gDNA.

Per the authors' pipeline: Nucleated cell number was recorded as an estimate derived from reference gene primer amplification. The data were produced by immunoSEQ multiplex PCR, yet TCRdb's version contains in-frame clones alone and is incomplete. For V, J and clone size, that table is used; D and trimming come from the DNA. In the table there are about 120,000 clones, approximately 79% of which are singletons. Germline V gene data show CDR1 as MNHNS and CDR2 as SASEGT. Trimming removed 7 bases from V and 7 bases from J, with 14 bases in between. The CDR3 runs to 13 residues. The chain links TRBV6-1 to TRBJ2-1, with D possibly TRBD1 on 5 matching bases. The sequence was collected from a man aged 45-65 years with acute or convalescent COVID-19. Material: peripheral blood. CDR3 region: CASTSWGWNEQFF. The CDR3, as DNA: TGTGCCAGCACCTCATGGGGCTGGAATGAGCAGTTCTTC.